This passage covers 7 T cell receptor beta chains from one sample sequenced in a study of cytomegalovirus exposure and HLA in healthy donors. Both 60 Vbeta primers and 13 Jbeta primers went into the PCR. The data were produced by immunoSEQ multiplex PCR, yet TCRdb's version contains in-frame clones alone and is incomplete. The sample records tens of thousands of clones, approximately 77% being singletons. Source material: PBMCs. The receptors were gathered from a woman aged 40 to 50 in good health and CMV-seropositive.

V gene TRBV28 combines with J gene TRBJ1-1; TRBD1 agrees at 7 bases. The length of the CDR3 is 12 residues. Unmatched junction bases numbered 6, after V lost 6 bases and J lost 8 bases. Germline CDR1 reads MDHEN; CDR2 reads SYDVKM. The chain's CDR3 is CASSQRQGEAFF. CDR3 sequence (DNA): TGTGCCAGCAGCCAGAGACAGGGCGAAGCTTTCTTT.

The V and J genes are TRBV2 and TRBJ2-5; D is perhaps TRBD1 (6 bases). V dropped 8 bases and J dropped 3 bases, with 16 bases sitting between them. Germline V gene sequence: CDR1 SNHLY, CDR2 FYNNEI. This CDR3 is built from 14 residues. The CDR3 nucleotides are TGTGCCAGCCAGCCAACACAGGGAGAAGAGACCCAGTACTTC. This codes for CASQPTQGEETQYF.

V gene TRBV11-2 combines with J gene TRBJ1-1, with 8 bases that match TRBD1. CDR1 is SGHAT, CDR2 FQNNGV, per germline. Unmatched junction bases numbered 11, after V lost 4 bases and J lost 4 bases. This CDR3 contains 16 residues. The CDR3 spells CASSSEGQVWGTEAFF. The CDR3 DNA reads TGTGCCAGCAGCTCCGAGGGACAGGTTTGGGGCACTGAAGCTTTCTTT.

This chain joins TRBV7-2 and TRBJ2-3; 10 bases are shared with TRBD1. V dropped 5 bases and J dropped 2; count of bases not matched to a gene: 4. The CDR3 has 15 residues. The germline gives CDR1 SGHTA, CDR2 FQGNSA. The DNA for the CDR3 is TGTGCCAGCAGCCTGGGACAGGGGATCACAGATACGCAGTATTTT. Translating it yields CASSLGQGITDTQYF.

The chain couples TRBV7-2 to TRBJ2-7; 7 bases agree with TRBD1. V lost 1 base, J lost 3 bases, and 6 bases stayed unmatched. Germline V lookup: CDR1 SGHTA, CDR2 FQGNSA. There are 15 residues in the CDR3. The CDR3 spells CASSLGGTVSYEQYF. The CDR3 DNA is TGTGCCAGCAGCTTAGGTGGGACAGTTAGCTACGAGCAGTACTTC. Full variable domain (remainder filled in from reference TRBV7-2 and TRBJ2-7): GAGVSQSPSNKVTEKGKDVELRCDPISGHTALYWYRQSLGQGLEFLIYFQGNSAPDKSGLPSDRFSAERTGGSVSTLTIQRTQQEDSAVYLCASSLGGTVSYEQYFGPGTRLTVT.

The J gene is TRBJ1-3, the V gene TRBV19; D is perhaps TRBD1 (6 bases). This CDR3 has 15 residues. Looked up from germline, CDR1 is LNHDA and CDR2 is SQIVND (reference sequence). The V gene lost 5 bases and the J gene lost 3 bases, with 14 bases spanning the gap. CDR3 nucleotides: TGTGCCAGTAGTTCCTCAGGGGTTCTTGGAAACACCATATATTTT. This gives the protein CASSSSGVLGNTIYF.

The chain recombines TRBV5-6 with TRBJ2-1, with TRBD1 matching 8 bases. The CDR3 spans 16 residues. The ends lost 2 bases at V and 2 bases at J; junction bases unmatched: 6. Germline lookup yields CDR1 SGHDT and CDR2 YYEEEE. This chain's CDR3 is CASSFWTGNTYNEQFF. CDR3 DNA: TGTGCCAGCAGCTTCTGGACAGGGAACACCTACAATGAGCAGTTCTTC.